The next 11 T cell receptor beta chains were all read from a single sample in a study of blood T cell repertoires in COVID-19. Clones were read by immunoSEQ multiplex PCR, and TCRdb kept only the in-frame ones, dropping some. The data contain about 210,000 clones, roughly 90% of them seen just once; the ten biggest clones take up around 1.5%. The specimen was peripheral blood. Source of these receptors: a man younger than 30 with active or convalescent COVID-19.

This sequence joins TRBV30 and TRBJ1-1; 10 bases match TRBD1. The germline CDR1 and CDR2 sequences are GTSNPN and SVGIG (reference sequence). Losses at the gene ends were 3 bases for V and 6 bases for J; bases not matched to a gene: 4. The CDR3 totals 13 residues. The CDR3 region is CAWRRDRGAEAFF. The CDR3 region has the DNA TGTGCCTGGAGGAGGGACAGGGGCGCTGAAGCTTTCTTT.

The chain combines TRBV6-5 with TRBJ2-5; 11 bases map to TRBD2. J lost 1 base, V lost 6 bases, and 4 bases had no gene match. The germline V gene encodes CDR1 MNHEY and CDR2 SVGAGI. The CDR3 is 15 residues long. The CDR3 DNA reads TGTGCCAGCAGCCTCGGACTAGCGGGCCAAGAGACCCAGTACTTC. Its protein product is CASSLGLAGQETQYF.

The V gene is TRBV27, the J gene TRBJ1-6; TRBD1 aligns across 8 bases. Germline CDR1 is MNHEY and CDR2 is SMNVEV (reference sequence). This CDR3 contains 14 residues. Trimming removed 4 bases from V and 9 bases from J; junction bases left unmatched: 5. The CDR3 sequence: CASSWGRGRSPLHF. Written as DNA, the CDR3 is TGTGCCAGCAGTTGGGGCAGGGGGCGTTCACCCCTCCACTTT.

The CDR3 here is CASGPYQETQYF. The CDR3 DNA reads as TGTGCCAGCGGGCCATACCAAGAGACCCAGTACTTC. V is TRBV6-5 and J is TRBJ2-5; D unresolved. Germline CDR1 is MNHEY and CDR2 is SVGAGI. Trimming stripped 8 bases from V and 0 bases from J, with 7 bases between. CDR3 length equals 12 residues.

This clone appeared once. In DNA form, the CDR3 reads TGTGCCTGGAAAACGGGGGGCTACGAGCAGTACTTC. This codes for CAWKTGGYEQYF. The V and J genes are TRBV30 and TRBJ2-7, with TRBD2 matching 7 bases. V dropped 4 bases and J dropped 3; count of bases not matched to a gene: 3. CDR1 and CDR2 from the germline V gene are GTSNPN and SVGIG (reference sequence). The CDR3 has 12 amino acids.

V usage is TRBV5-4 and J usage is TRBJ2-7; 12 bases agree with TRBD2. Unmatched junction bases numbered 3, after V lost 3 bases and J lost 5 bases. Looked up from germline, CDR1 is SGHNT and CDR2 is YYREEE (reference sequence). The length of the CDR3 is 14 residues. Written as DNA, the CDR3 is TGTGCCAGCAGCTCGACTAGCGGGAGAAACGAGCAGTACTTC. This gives the protein CASSSTSGRNEQYF.

V usage is TRBV19 and J usage is TRBJ1-6; tentatively, D is TRBD1 (5 bases). The germline V and J ends were trimmed by 1 base and 7 bases, with 8 bases remaining between them. This CDR3 is built from 14 residues. Per germline, CDR1 LNHDA and CDR2 SQIVND (reference sequence). The DNA of the CDR3 is TGTGCCAGTAGTATAGGACAGCAGAATTCACCCCTCCACTTT. It codes for CASSIGQQNSPLHF.

The gene calls are TRBV30 and TRBJ2-7, with 7 bases matching TRBD1. V was pared by 2 bases and J by 3 bases, with 1 base of the junction left unmatched. Germline V gene lookup returns CDR1 GTSNPN and CDR2 SVGIG (reference sequence). This CDR3 has 12 amino acids. CDR3: CAWSRDSYEQYF. Written as DNA, the CDR3 is TGTGCCTGGAGTAGGGACAGCTACGAGCAGTACTTC.

V and J are TRBV14 and TRBJ2-7, with TRBD2 matching 11 bases. The V and J ends lost 6 bases and 3 bases, in that order; junction bases with no gene match: 1. Germline CDR1 reads SGHDN; CDR2 reads FVKESK. The CDR3 extends over 13 amino acids. CDR3 sequence: CASSLAGGYEQYF. The CDR3 DNA is TGTGCCAGCAGTCTAGCGGGAGGCTACGAGCAGTACTTC.

This clone has a single count. The CDR3 nucleotides read TGTGCCTGGAGTACGGGTTTTGGTGCGAACTATGGCTACACCTTC. Residues: CAWSTGFGANYGYTF. J is TRBJ1-2 and V is TRBV30; D is undetermined. Germline lookup yields CDR1 GTSNPN and CDR2 SVGIG (reference sequence). Trimming took off 2 bases at V and 2 bases at J, with 15 bases between the two ends. The CDR3 has 15 amino acids.

The J gene is TRBJ2-7, the V gene TRBV30; weak D call: TRBD2 (6 bases). The CDR3 runs 15 residues. Germline V gives CDR1 GTSNPN, CDR2 SVGIG (reference sequence). Trimming pared 0 bases from V and 3 bases from J, leaving 15 bases between. For the CDR3, the DNA is TGTGCCTGGAGTGTACTAGCTTGGGATAACTACGAGCAGTACTTC. Protein product: CAWSVLAWDNYEQYF.